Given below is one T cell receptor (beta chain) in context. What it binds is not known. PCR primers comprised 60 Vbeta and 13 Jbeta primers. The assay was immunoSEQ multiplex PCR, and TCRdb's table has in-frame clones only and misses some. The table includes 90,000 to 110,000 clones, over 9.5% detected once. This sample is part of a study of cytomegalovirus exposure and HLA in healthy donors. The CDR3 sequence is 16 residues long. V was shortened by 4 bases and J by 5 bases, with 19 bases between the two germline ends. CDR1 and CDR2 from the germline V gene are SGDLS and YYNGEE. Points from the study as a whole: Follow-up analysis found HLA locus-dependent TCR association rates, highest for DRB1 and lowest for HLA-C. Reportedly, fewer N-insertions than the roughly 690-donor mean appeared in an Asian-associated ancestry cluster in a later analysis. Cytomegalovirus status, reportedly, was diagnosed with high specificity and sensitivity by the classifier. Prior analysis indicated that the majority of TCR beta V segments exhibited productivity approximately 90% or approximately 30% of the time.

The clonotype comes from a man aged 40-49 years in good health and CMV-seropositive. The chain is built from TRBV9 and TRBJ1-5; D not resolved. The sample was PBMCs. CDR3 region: CASSPSGGGPDQPQHF. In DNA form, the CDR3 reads TGTGCCAGCAGCCCCTCCGGTGGAGGGCCTGATCAGCCCCAGCATTTT.